Following are 20 T cell receptor beta chains from one sample sequenced in a study of T cell clones after liver transplantation. Some clones are missing from TCRdb's copy, which holds only in-frame ones; the method was immunoSEQ multiplex PCR. The sample lists 70,000 to 80,000 clones; about 92% were seen once. The sample in question was CD4+ T cells from blood, obtained before liver transplant. Receptors were obtained from a human donor who received a liver transplant.

The genes are TRBV2 and TRBJ2-7, with 10 positions matching TRBD2. The germline V gene encodes CDR1 SNHLY and CDR2 FYNNEI. CDR3 size: 17 residues. V lost 8 bases to trimming and J lost 6 bases; unmatched junction nucleotides: 19. The DNA for the CDR3 is TGTGCCAGCCGAGCTCCGGGACAGGTAGCGGGAGGTATCGAGCAGTACTTC. Protein sequence: CASRAPGQVAGGIEQYF. The full variable domain, in which reference TRBV2 and TRBJ2-7 provide the parts outside the CDR3, is EPEVTQTPSHQVTQMGQEVILRCVPISNHLYFYWYRQILGQKVEFLVSFYNNEISEKSEIFDDQFSVERPDGSNFTLKIRSTKLEDSAMYFCASRAPGQVAGGIEQYFGPGTRLTVT.

The V gene is TRBV11-1, the J gene TRBJ2-5, with D unclear. Per germline, CDR1 SGHAT and CDR2 FQDESV (reference sequence). The CDR3 is 14 amino acids. V shed 1 base and J shed 1 base, with 7 bases lying between them. The CDR3 region is CASSLVGSQETQYF. In DNA, the CDR3 is TGTGCCAGCAGCTTAGTGGGCAGCCAAGAGACCCAGTACTTC.

The chain combines TRBV5-1 with TRBJ2-5, with 11 bases lining up with TRBD2. The trim removed 4 bases at V and 5 bases at J, leaving 7 bases unmatched. This CDR3 region has 15 residues. Germline-derived CDR1 and CDR2 are SGHRS and YFSETQ. The CDR3: CASSPRLAGGETQYF. CDR3 in DNA: TGCGCCAGCAGCCCCCGGCTAGCGGGAGGTGAGACCCAGTACTTC.

The chain carries TRBV19 and TRBJ1-2; unclear D gene. Trimming left V 9 bases short and J 1 base short, with 6 bases between. Germline values: CDR1 LNHDA, CDR2 SQIVND (reference sequence). There are 11 residues in the CDR3. The CDR3 loop is CARSVNYGYTF. The CDR3 DNA reads TGTGCCAGGTCAGTTAACTATGGCTACACCTTC.

The chain combines TRBV19 with TRBJ2-5; TRBD1 agrees at 9 bases. Losses at the gene ends were 3 bases for V and 5 bases for J; bases not matched to a gene: 13. Germline loops: CDR1 LNHDA, CDR2 SQIVND (reference sequence). This CDR3 is built from 17 residues. The CDR3 here is CASSMMGQGLIRETQYF. The CDR3 DNA follows: TGTGCCAGTAGTATGATGGGACAGGGTTTAATTCGGGAGACCCAGTACTTC.

The genes are TRBV28 and TRBJ2-7; the D gene is possibly TRBD1 (5 bases). Germline loops: CDR1 MDHEN, CDR2 SYDVKM. The CDR3 is 12 residues long. V lost 3 bases, J lost 7 bases, and 10 bases lay in between. As DNA, the CDR3 is TGTGCCAGCAGTTTGAATTACAGGGAGCAGTACTTC. As protein: CASSLNYREQYF.

This clone turned up a few times. This chain links TRBV10-3 with TRBJ1-1; D remains ambiguous. The CDR3 is 10 residues long. Germline CDR1 is ENHRY and CDR2 is SYGVKD. V was trimmed by 8 bases and J by 2 bases, leaving 3 bases between them. In DNA form, the CDR3 reads TGTGCCATCTCCAACACTGAAGCTTTCTTT. It translates to CAISNTEAFF.

The CDR3 region has the DNA TGTGCCAGCAGTTTCTTTCGTGGCTCCGGCGAAAAACTGTTTTTT. Translated, it gives CASSFFRGSGEKLFF. The rearrangement joins TRBV28 to TRBJ1-4, with D unresolved. V was trimmed by 3 bases and J by 8 bases, leaving 16 bases between them. This CDR3 is 15 amino acids long. Germline V CDR1 and CDR2: MDHEN, SYDVKM.

V is TRBV11-2 and J is TRBJ2-6, with D possibly TRBD2 on 5 matching bases. V was cut by 10 bases and J by 7 bases, with 17 bases left in between. Germline assignment: CDR1 SGHAT and CDR2 FQNNGV. This CDR3 region has 14 residues. The CDR3 is CATTSYRGANVLTF. The CDR3 DNA is TGTGCCACCACATCCTATCGGGGAGCCAACGTCCTGACTTTC.

The CDR3 reads CASSISFGGGKEQYF. The DNA for the CDR3 is TGTGCCAGTAGTATAAGTTTCGGCGGTGGAAAGGAGCAGTACTTC. The V and J genes are TRBV19 and TRBJ2-7, with D unclear. Germline lookup yields CDR1 LNHDA and CDR2 SQIVND (reference sequence). The CDR3 loop spans 15 amino acids. V was trimmed by 2 bases and J by 7 bases, leaving 18 bases between them.

This chain uses TRBV11-2 with TRBJ2-5, with D perhaps assigned TRBD1 or TRBD2 (5 bases each). In germline, CDR1 is SGHAT, CDR2 FQNNGV. The V end was cut by 5 bases, the J end by 4 bases, with 5 bases between. The CDR3 runs to 11 residues. CDR3 sequence reads: CASSGGETQYF. The CDR3 DNA reads TGTGCCAGCAGCGGGGGAGAGACCCAGTACTTC.

There are a few counts of this clone. Other DNA sequences in the same sample also yield this CDR3. J is TRBJ1-5 and V is TRBV5-4; D possibly corresponds to TRBD1 (6 bases). CDR3 length: 14 residues. Trimming cost V 0 bases and J 2 bases, with 6 bases left between them. Looked up from germline, CDR1 is SGHNT and CDR2 is YYREEE (reference sequence). CDR3 protein: CASSLEGGNQPQHF. In DNA form, the CDR3 reads TGTGCCAGCAGCTTGGAGGGGGGCAATCAGCCCCAGCATTTT.

This clone came up once. The chain combines TRBV19 with TRBJ1-1; 9 nucleotides line up with TRBD1. The CDR3 runs to 14 residues. Germline V gives CDR1 LNHDA, CDR2 SQIVND (reference sequence). The J segment lost 3 bases and the V segment lost 5 bases, leaving 4 bases of the junction unmatched. The CDR3 DNA follows: TGTGCCAGTAGTGCAAGGACAGGGGACACTGAAGCTTTCTTT. Protein sequence: CASSARTGDTEAFF.

The genes are TRBV5-6 and TRBJ2-1; 11 nucleotides align to TRBD2. V was pared by 1 base and J by 5 bases, with 8 bases of the junction left unmatched. Germline V gives CDR1 SGHDT, CDR2 YYEEEE. The CDR3 loop spans 17 amino acids. The CDR3 sequence is CASSLYGTSGRDNEQFF. The CDR3 coding sequence is TGTGCCAGCAGCTTGTACGGGACTAGCGGTAGAGACAATGAGCAGTTCTTC.

This clone was seen just once. The CDR3 sequence is CASSYAAHEQFF. The DNA of the CDR3 is TGTGCCAGCAGTTACGCAGCTCATGAGCAGTTCTTC. The gene calls are TRBV6-6 and TRBJ2-1; D uncertain. CDR1 and CDR2 from the germline V gene are MNHNY and SVGAGI (reference sequence). The germline V and J ends were trimmed by 2 bases and 8 bases, with 7 bases remaining between them. The CDR3 extends over 12 amino acids.

The chain couples TRBV29-1 to TRBJ2-7; weak D call: TRBD1 (5 bases). The ends were cut back, 5 bases at V and 2 bases at J, with 19 bases in the middle. The germline V gene encodes CDR1 SQVTM and CDR2 ANQGSEA. The CDR3 is made up of 15 amino acids. The CDR3: CSVLVPGPTTYEQYF. In DNA form, the CDR3 reads TGCAGCGTTCTGGTCCCAGGGCCCACAACCTACGAGCAGTACTTC.

This clone was seen once. The V and J genes are TRBV19 and TRBJ2-5; TRBD1 might be the D (5 bases). This CDR3 comprises 12 residues. V shed 7 bases and J shed 5 bases, with 11 bases lying between them. Germline V gene sequence: CDR1 LNHDA, CDR2 SQIVND (reference sequence). CDR3 coding DNA: TGTGCCAGTAACGACAGAAGGGAGACCCAGTACTTC. Translation: CASNDRRETQYF.

There are a few counts of this clone. The gene calls are TRBV30 and TRBJ1-1; TRBD1 matches at 10 bases. The germline V gene encodes CDR1 GTSNPN and CDR2 SVGIG (reference sequence). The CDR3 extends over 12 amino acids. The trim removed 5 bases at V and 5 bases at J, leaving 2 bases unmatched. CDR3 coding DNA: TGTGCCTGGGGACAGGGGGGGACTGAAGCTTTCTTT. As protein: CAWGQGGTEAFF.

V is TRBV5-1 and J is TRBJ2-7; TRBD1 or TRBD2 may be the D gene (5 bases each). The V and J ends lost 0 bases and 2 bases respectively, with 9 bases between them. CDR1 is SGHRS and CDR2 is YFSETQ in the germline V gene. The CDR3 spans 14 residues. CDR3 protein: CASSLEGTTYEQYF. For the CDR3, the DNA is TGCGCCAGCAGCTTGGAGGGGACCACCTACGAGCAGTACTTC.

Turning to this clone: In the same sample, other DNA sequences code for this CDR3. The genes are TRBV5-1 and TRBJ1-1; tentatively, D is TRBD1 (6 bases). Trimming left V 0 bases short and J 1 base short, with 7 bases between. The germline gives CDR1 SGHRS, CDR2 YFSETQ. The CDR3 totals 14 residues. The CDR3: CASSLDRANTEAFF. The CDR3 DNA reads as TGCGCCAGCAGCTTGGACAGGGCGAACACTGAAGCTTTCTTT.